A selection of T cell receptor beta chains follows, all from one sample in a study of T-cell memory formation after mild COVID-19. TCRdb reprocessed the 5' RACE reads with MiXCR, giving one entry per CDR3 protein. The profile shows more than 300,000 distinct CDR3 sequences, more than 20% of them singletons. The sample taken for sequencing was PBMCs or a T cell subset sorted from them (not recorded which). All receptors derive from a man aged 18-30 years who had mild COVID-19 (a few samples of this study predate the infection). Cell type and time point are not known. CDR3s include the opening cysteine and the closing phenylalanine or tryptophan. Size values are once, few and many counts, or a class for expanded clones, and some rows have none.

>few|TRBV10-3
CAISGPEYPYEQYF
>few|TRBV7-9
CASSFYSADTQYF
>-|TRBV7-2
CASSLGSSGNQETQYF
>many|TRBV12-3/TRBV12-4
CASAGQGASSYNEQFF
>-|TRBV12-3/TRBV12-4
CASSFSGPVETQYF
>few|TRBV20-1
CSASAGTGLDGYTF
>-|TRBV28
CASSRPGQGYGEAFF
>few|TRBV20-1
CSADKGDTEAFF
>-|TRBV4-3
CASSQDFRGLGEGYTF
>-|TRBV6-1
CASRILAGADGELFF
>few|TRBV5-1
CASSSDSYTDTQYF
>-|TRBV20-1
CSAKGGRGIGKPQHF
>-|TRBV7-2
CASSLEGGRGTQYF
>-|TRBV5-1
CASSLGDRGNYNEQFF
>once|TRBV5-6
CASSLGARRSNEQFF
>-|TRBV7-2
CASSREINQPQHF
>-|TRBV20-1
CSARDIGQSSYNSPLHF
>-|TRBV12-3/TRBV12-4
CASSSGQGGIGELFF
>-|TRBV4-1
CASSQEVLLDTQYF
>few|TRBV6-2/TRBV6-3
CASSPVGLGQPQHF
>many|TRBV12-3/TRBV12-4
CASRSQVGNQPQHF
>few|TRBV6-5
CASSTASGGTDTQYF
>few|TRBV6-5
CASSLGLAGGVSYNEQFF
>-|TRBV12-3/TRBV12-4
CASSPTWEVPDGVASEQYF
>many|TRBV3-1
CASSQDLAGGHTDTQYF
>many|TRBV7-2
CASSFVWDNEQFF
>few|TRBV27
CASSARGSDTEAFF